This passage covers 28 T cell receptor beta chains from one sample sequenced in a study of T-cell memory formation after mild COVID-19. TCRdb recomputed calls from the 5' RACE reads with MiXCR, one row per CDR3 protein. The sample lists 110,000 to 150,000 distinct CDR3 sequences, approximately 25% occurring once. The sample comprised PBMCs or a T cell subset sorted from them (not recorded which). Source of these receptors: an adult woman who had mild COVID-19 (a few samples of this study predate the infection). Cell type and time point are not known.

V usage is TRBV5-1 and J usage is TRBJ2-2; 8 bases match TRBD1. There are 16 residues in the CDR3. From germline, CDR1 is SGHRS and CDR2 YFSETQ. V shed 4 bases, J shed 1 base, and the junction held 6 bases outside the gene matches. The CDR3 DNA is TGCGCCAGCAGCCAGGACGGACAGGGGAACACCGGGGAGCTGTTTTTT. Translated: CASSQDGQGNTGELFF. The variable domain in full, with the rest retrieved from reference TRBV5-1 and TRBJ2-2, is KAGVTQTPRYLIKTRGQQVTLSCSPISGHRSVSWYQQTPGQGLQFLFEYFSETQRNKGNFPGRFSGRQFSNSRSEMNVSTLELGDSALYLCASSQDGQGNTGELFFGEGSRLTVL.

This clonotype was recorded many times. The rearrangement links TRBV5-1 to TRBJ1-2, with no clear D. With 4 bases removed from V and 6 bases from J, the gap between germline ends came to 25 bases. The CDR3 extends over 17 amino acids. CDR1 and CDR2 (germline): SGHRS, YFSETQ. The CDR3 sequence is CASSPGGDPYSKDGYTF. CDR3 coding DNA: TGCGCCAGCAGCCCCGGCGGTGACCCATACAGTAAGGATGGCTACACCTTC.

This clonotype was recorded a few times. This chain connects TRBV12-3 or TRBV12-4 to TRBJ2-3, with 8 bases matching TRBD2. V was clipped by 6 bases and J by 8 bases; unmatched bases: 13. The CDR3 covers 15 residues. As DNA, the CDR3 is TGTGCCAGCAGCGTTATTTTCCAGCGGGAGAGTACGCAGTATTTT. Residues: CASSVIFQRESTQYF.

This clonotype was seen more than once but under ten times. V gene TRBV7-8 combines with J gene TRBJ2-6; possible D gene TRBD2, 6 bases. Germline V gives CDR1 SGHVS, CDR2 FQNEAQ. V lost 5 bases and J 0 bases, leaving 11 bases between the germline ends. CDR3 length: 16 amino acids. The CDR3 DNA sequence: TGTGCCAGCAGCCGGGAGTATCCCTCTGGGGCCAACGTCCTGACTTTC. Translation: CASSREYPSGANVLTF.

This clonotype was observed a handful of times. V usage is TRBV4-3 and J usage is TRBJ2-7; 9 bases line up with TRBD2. With V trimmed by 4 bases and J by 0 bases, 13 bases remained unmatched. Germline V lookup: CDR1 LGHNA, CDR2 YSLEER. The CDR3 has 18 amino acids. The CDR3: CASSPQGSGSPSSYEQYF. The CDR3, as DNA: TGCGCCAGCAGCCCCCAAGGTAGCGGGAGCCCGAGCTCCTACGAGCAGTACTTC.

The chain employs TRBV6-1 and TRBJ1-6, with a tentative D call TRBD1 (5 bases). The CDR3 has 16 amino acids. Germline-derived CDR1 and CDR2 are MNHNS and SASEGT. The ends were cut back, 3 bases at V and 6 bases at J, with 15 bases in the middle. The CDR3 region has the DNA TGTGCCAGCAGTGATTCGGGGACGAGCGTTAATTCACCCCTCCACTTT. Its translation: CASSDSGTSVNSPLHF.

This rearrangement joins TRBV4-3 to TRBJ1-1; D gene uncertain. The CDR3 loop spans 13 amino acids. Trimming cost V 4 bases and J 5 bases, with 11 bases left between them. Looked up from germline, CDR1 is LGHNA and CDR2 is YSLEER. The CDR3 bases are TGCGCCAGCAGCCGAACGATGGAGACTGAAGCTTTCTTT. Amino acid sequence: CASSRTMETEAFF.

The gene calls are TRBV21-1 and TRBJ2-2; TRBD1, the table's D call, was not compared with the DNA. TRBV21-1 corresponds to a pseudogene. The CDR3 contains 18 residues. In DNA, the CDR3 is TGTGCCAGCAGCGACGACATGGGGGGGGAGCCTAACACCGGGGAGCTGTTTTTT. This codes for CASSDDMGGEPNTGELFF.

This clonotype appeared many times. The chain recombines TRBV25-1 with TRBJ2-7, with D perhaps matching TRBD1 (6 bases). V was clipped by 6 bases and J by 5 bases, with 11 bases between them. The CDR3 has 12 amino acids. Per the germline V gene, CDR1 is MGHDK and CDR2 is SYGVNS. The CDR3 region is CASRTGSHEQYF. CDR3 coding DNA: TGTGCCAGCAGAACAGGGAGCCACGAGCAGTACTTC.

This clonotype appeared a few times. J is TRBJ1-2 and V is TRBV20-1; D is unresolved. Germline V gives CDR1 DFQATT, CDR2 SNEGSKA (reference sequence). Trimming cost V 5 bases and J 4 bases, with 17 bases left between them. CDR3 length equals 14 residues. The CDR3 reads CSAPLQIFAYGYTF. The CDR3 DNA follows: TGCAGTGCTCCCTTGCAGATCTTTGCCTATGGCTACACCTTC.

This chain links TRBV30 with TRBJ2-3; D is perhaps TRBD2 (6 bases). The V and J ends lost 2 bases and 4 bases respectively, with 10 bases between them. This CDR3 spans 13 amino acids. From germline, CDR1 is GTSNPN and CDR2 SVGIG (reference sequence). CDR3 loop: CAWSPGGADTQYF. The CDR3 DNA reads TGTGCCTGGAGTCCCGGAGGGGCAGATACGCAGTATTTT.

CDR3 protein: CASSFRGGPPTSGRSEQFF. In DNA, the CDR3 is TGTGCCAGCAGTTTTAGGGGCGGCCCTCCAACTAGCGGGAGGTCTGAGCAGTTCTTC. The chain is built from TRBV6-5 and TRBJ2-1; 12 bases match TRBD2. The germline V gene has CDR1 MNHEY and CDR2 SVGAGI. The CDR3 is 19 residues long. V lost 4 bases and J lost 9; bases outside the gene matches: 19.

The chain carries TRBV4-3 and TRBJ1-4; no clear D. This CDR3 comprises 13 residues. Trimming took off 3 bases at V and 8 bases at J, with 10 bases between the two ends. CDR1 is LGHNA and CDR2 is YSLEER in the germline V gene. The CDR3, as DNA: TGCGCCAGCAGCCAGGACGTCTGGGAAAAACTGTTTTTT. Translation gives CASSQDVWEKLFF.

Concerning this clonotype itself: A much larger clone lies a single base off, so this may be a read error. In nucleotides, the CDR3 is TGTGCCAGCAGATTCACAGATACGCAGTATTTT. Translating gives CASRFTDTQYF. The chain uses TRBV7-9 and TRBJ2-3; D is undetermined. The CDR3 consists of 11 residues. Germline V CDR1 and CDR2: SEHNR, FQNEAQ (reference sequence). Trimming cost V 6 bases and J 2 bases, with 3 bases left between them.

This clonotype appeared a few times. This chain links TRBV29-1 with TRBJ2-7, with D possibly being TRBD1 (6 bases). This CDR3 is built from 13 residues. Germline CDR1 SQVTM, CDR2 ANQGSEA. V was cut by 6 bases and J by 0 bases, with 12 bases left in between. The CDR3 loop reads CSVRDTHSYEQYF. Here the CDR3 DNA reads TGCAGCGTCCGGGACACCCACTCCTACGAGCAGTACTTC.

This clonotype was detected only a few times. The chain is built from TRBV24-1 and TRBJ2-6, with 7 bases matching TRBD1. The germline V gene encodes CDR1 KGHDR and CDR2 SFDVKD. The CDR3 covers 16 residues. V dropped 4 bases and J dropped 1; count of bases not matched to a gene: 3. The CDR3 sequence is CATSDPQGSGANVLTF. CDR3 coding DNA: TGTGCCACCAGTGACCCACAGGGGTCTGGGGCCAACGTCCTGACTTTC.

The chain couples TRBV29-1 to TRBJ1-4, with 10 bases lining up with TRBD1. Trimming removed 0 bases from V and 6 bases from J; junction bases left unmatched: 7. The V gene's germline CDR1 is SQVTM and CDR2 ANQGSEA. The CDR3 covers 16 residues. CDR3 sequence reads: CSVEDPDRGRDEKLFF. The CDR3 DNA sequence: TGCAGCGTTGAAGATCCCGACAGGGGGCGGGATGAAAAACTGTTTTTT.

V is TRBV6-4 and J is TRBJ2-5, with 11 bases fitting TRBD2. The trim removed 6 bases at V and 1 base at J, leaving 4 bases unmatched. CDR1 and CDR2 (germline): MRHNA, SNTAGT. CDR3 length: 15 amino acids. The CDR3 loop reads CASSEGTSGQETQYF. In DNA, the CDR3 is TGTGCCAGCAGCGAGGGGACTAGCGGCCAAGAGACCCAGTACTTC.

The chain uses TRBV5-4 and TRBJ2-3; TRBD2 matches 9 bases. Germline V lookup: CDR1 SGHNT, CDR2 YYREEE (reference sequence). V trimming: 0 bases; J trimming: 4 bases; junction bases outside the gene matches: 12. The CDR3 has 18 amino acids. CDR3 DNA: TGTGCCAGCAGCTTGGGGCTGATGGCGGGGGGGCCGGCAGATACGCAGTATTTT. Protein: CASSLGLMAGGPADTQYF.

V is TRBV19 and J is TRBJ2-7; tentative D call: TRBD2 (7 bases). The CDR3 is 16 amino acids. Germline loops: CDR1 LNHDA, CDR2 SQIVND (reference sequence). V lost 5 bases, J lost 5 bases, and 22 bases lay in between. CDR3 residues: CASSLRWGGAVDEQYF. In DNA form, the CDR3 reads TGTGCCAGTAGTCTCCGCTGGGGGGGCGCTGTGGACGAGCAGTACTTC.

The chain uses TRBV7-2 and TRBJ2-3; D might be TRBD2 (6 bases). The CDR3 has 14 amino acids. Trimming took 4 bases from V and 4 from J, leaving 12 bases between them. The germline V gene has CDR1 SGHTA and CDR2 FQGNSA. The DNA of the CDR3 is TGTGCCAGCAGCTCAGGACTACTCGCAGATACGCAGTATTTT. It is translated as CASSSGLLADTQYF.

The table lists this clonotype with a few counts. The V gene is TRBV9, the J gene TRBJ1-1; a possible D gene is TRBD1 (6 bases). Trimming shortened V by 2 bases and J by 2 bases, and 16 bases separated the two germline ends. The germline CDR1 and CDR2 sequences are SGDLS and YYNGEE. This CDR3 is built from 16 residues. CDR3 region: CASSVGDRDINTEAFF. DNA for the CDR3: TGTGCCAGCAGCGTCGGAGACCGGGACATAAACACTGAAGCTTTCTTT.

This clonotype has more than one count but fewer than ten. This chain joins TRBV12-3 or TRBV12-4 and TRBJ1-1, with TRBD1 identical over 11 bases. Trimming removed 3 bases from V and 13 bases from J; junction bases left unmatched: 13. The CDR3 extends over 15 amino acids. The CDR3 bases are TGTGCCAGCAGTTTGGAAGGACAGGGGGCCCCTAGGGGTTTCTTT. Translation: CASSLEGQGAPRGFF.

This clonotype was recorded a few times. CDR3 DNA: TGTGCCAGCAGCTTAAGCCCCTCCTGGGACAATGAGCAGTTCTTC. This encodes CASSLSPSWDNEQFF. V usage is TRBV7-3 and J usage is TRBJ2-1; D remains ambiguous. Germline-derived CDR1 and CDR2 are SGHTA and FQGTGA. The V and J ends lost 1 base and 5 bases respectively, with 12 bases between them. The CDR3 sequence is 15 residues long.

The table lists this clonotype with a few counts. The genes are TRBV5-1 and TRBJ2-1; D tentatively reads TRBD1 or TRBD2 (5 bases each). Germline values: CDR1 SGHRS, CDR2 YFSETQ. The CDR3 extends over 17 amino acids. V lost 4 bases, J lost 4 bases, and 21 bases lay in between. The CDR3 DNA is TGCGCCAGCAGCCCCGGAGATTCCGGGACCCTATACAATGAGCAGTTCTTC. Protein sequence: CASSPGDSGTLYNEQFF.

This clonotype was picked up a small number of times. V usage is TRBV5-1 and J usage is TRBJ1-2, with no clear D. The CDR3 has 15 amino acids. Germline V gene sequence: CDR1 SGHRS, CDR2 YFSETQ. V dropped 0 bases and J dropped 4 bases, with 13 bases sitting between them. The CDR3 protein is CASSLEDGRPYGYTF. The CDR3 DNA is TGCGCCAGCAGCTTGGAGGATGGCAGGCCCTATGGCTACACCTTC.

This rearrangement joins TRBV7-8 to TRBJ1-5; D is unresolved. CDR1 is SGHVS, CDR2 FQNEAQ, per germline. Trimming stripped 5 bases from V and 5 bases from J, with 10 bases between. This CDR3 spans 13 amino acids. The CDR3 bases are TGTGCCAGCAGCCCAGGCGGTGATCAGCCCCAGCATTTT. It is translated as CASSPGGDQPQHF.

V usage is TRBV20-1 and J usage is TRBJ1-1, with 11 positions matching TRBD1. V was clipped by 4 bases and J by 3 bases; unmatched bases: 10. This CDR3 spans 16 amino acids. Germline CDR1 is DFQATT and CDR2 is SNEGSKA (reference sequence). CDR3 sequence (DNA): TGCAGTGCTAATCGGGACAGGGGGTTGGCGGACACTGAAGCTTTCTTT. As protein: CSANRDRGLADTEAFF.